This T cell receptor (beta chain) appears in the sequencing data of a study of shared clonotypes between healthy human individuals. Study-wide context: Donor composition was two women and three men, aged 18 to 49.

TCRdb's table, derived via immunoSEQ multiplex PCR, lists solely in-frame clones and lacks some. The sample carries fewer than 2.5 million clones, more than 85% recorded once. Notes on the study in general: Generation probabilities of non-shared clonotypes were lower (relative to those shared by all four donors).

A remark on this clone: Antigen: not known.

The sample was naive CD4+ T cells from PBMCs. The subset denotes: CD45RA+ positively selected. The TCR was taken from a man younger than 30 in good health. Some clones in this sample may be carry-over from other donors' samples.

The CDR3 region is CASSEWGQTSGRATDTQYF. Here the CDR3 DNA reads TGTGCCAGCAGTGAATGGGGGCAGACTAGCGGGAGGGCCACAGATACGCAGTATTTT. The chain combines TRBV2 with TRBJ2-3, with 14 bases lining up with TRBD2. The CDR3 is 19 residues long. V shed 2 bases, J shed 2 bases, and the junction held 9 bases outside the gene matches. Germline assignment: CDR1 SNHLY and CDR2 FYNNEI.